This TCR beta chain stems from a study of cytomegalovirus exposure and HLA in healthy donors. Across the whole study: Later, an analysis reported that the roughly 120 validation repertoires had used the same platform as the roughly 680 first-cohort repertoires. Study-level points and caveats: CMV antigen specificity of a few CMV-associated chains was confirmed in vitro. That first-cohort TCR clusters tended to co-occur in the 90 to 150 validation repertoires was found in a later analysis. Listed as cytomegalovirus-associated were 150 to 200 TCR beta chains.

With 6 bases clipped from V and 2 bases from J, the junction kept 2 bases outside the gene matches. This CDR3 is 14 amino acids long. Germline CDR1 is MNHEY and CDR2 is SVGAGI. Notes on this clone: Its specificity is unknown.

Here immunoSEQ multiplex PCR was the method, and the copy in TCRdb shows in-frame clones only, minus some. In the table there are 78,000 or so clones, less than 96% of which are singletons. This receptor was obtained from a man between 18 and 29 years old in good health and CMV-seropositive. Sequencing was carried out using PBMCs. The chain employs TRBV6-5 and TRBJ2-7, with TRBD2 matching over 12 bases. As DNA, the CDR3 is TGTGCCAGCAGCGGACTAGCGGGAACCTACGAGCAGTACTTC. As protein: CASSGLAGTYEQYF.